A selection of T cell receptor beta chains follows, all from one sample in a study of shared clonotypes between healthy human individuals. Sequencing was performed with immunoSEQ multiplex PCR; in TCRdb, only in-frame clones are kept and a portion is missing. The top ten clones hold about 0.38% of a sample with around 2.5 million clones, roughly 93% of them seen once. The sample comprised naive CD4+ T cells from PBMCs. These TCRs come from a man aged 18 to 29 in good health. Some clones in this sample may be carry-over from other donors' samples. The CDR3 runs from the conserved cysteine through the conserved F or W. The D gene is left open where the match is weak. Expanded clones get a size class; other rows say once, few or many, or leave the size out.

D gene: NA
clone size: NA
V gene: TRBV6-1
J gene: TRBJ1-1
CDR3 protein: CASSEIGGVNTEAFF
CDR3 DNA: TGTGCCAGCAGTGAAATTGGGGGGGTGAACACTGAAGCTTTCTTT

D gene: TRBD1
clone size: NA
V gene: TRBV18
J gene: TRBJ1-2
CDR3 protein: CASSMDRDYGYTF
CDR3 DNA: TGTGCCAGCTCCATGGACAGGGACTATGGCTACACCTTC

D gene: TRBD1
clone size: NA
V gene: TRBV10-3
J gene: TRBJ2-7
CDR3 protein: CAISVGTGEYEQYF
CDR3 DNA: TGTGCCATCAGTGTGGGGACAGGGGAGTACGAGCAGTACTTC

D gene: TRBD1
clone size: NA
V gene: TRBV7-7
J gene: TRBJ1-3
CDR3 protein: CASSPLGGTVKLDSGNTIYF
CDR3 DNA: TGTGCCAGCAGCCCTCTCGGGGGGACAGTAAAGTTAGACTCTGGAAACACCATATATTTT

D gene: NA
clone size: NA
V gene: TRBV10-3
J gene: TRBJ2-3
CDR3 protein: CAIRRGTGTDTQYF
CDR3 DNA: TGTGCCATCAGACGCGGGACGGGCACAGATACGCAGTATTTT

D gene: NA
clone size: NA
V gene: TRBV25-1
J gene: TRBJ2-1
CDR3 protein: CASSESGRRILDEQFF
CDR3 DNA: TGTGCCAGCAGTGAATCGGGCAGGAGGATCTTGGATGAGCAGTTCTTC

D gene: TRBD1
clone size: few
V gene: TRBV25-1
J gene: TRBJ1-1
CDR3 protein: CASKRGQGLTEAFF
CDR3 DNA: TGTGCCAGCAAGAGGGGACAGGGCCTCACTGAAGCTTTCTTT

D gene: NA
clone size: NA
V gene: TRBV9
J gene: TRBJ1-3
CDR3 protein: CASSVGAGISGNTIYF
CDR3 DNA: TGTGCCAGCAGCGTAGGGGCGGGAATCTCTGGAAACACCATATATTTT

D gene: TRBD1
clone size: NA
V gene: TRBV29-1
J gene: TRBJ1-1
CDR3 protein: CSVDLQGDTEAFF
CDR3 DNA: TGCAGCGTTGATTTACAGGGGGACACTGAAGCTTTCTTT

D gene: TRBD1
clone size: NA
V gene: TRBV4-1
J gene: TRBJ1-3
CDR3 protein: CASSQPRQGVNTIYF
CDR3 DNA: TGCGCCAGCAGCCAACCTCGACAGGGGGTAAACACCATATATTTT

D gene: TRBD1
clone size: NA
V gene: TRBV28
J gene: TRBJ1-2
CDR3 protein: CASTTGGPYGYTF
CDR3 DNA: TGTGCCAGCACGACAGGGGGCCCTTATGGCTACACCTTC

D gene: TRBD1
clone size: NA
V gene: TRBV6-1
J gene: TRBJ2-3
CDR3 protein: CASSLAGQGTDTQYF
CDR3 DNA: TGTGCCAGCAGCCTAGCAGGACAGGGCACAGATACGCAGTATTTT

D gene: TRBD1
clone size: NA
V gene: TRBV28
J gene: TRBJ2-7
CDR3 protein: CASSSAPGGQGLYEQYF
CDR3 DNA: TGTGCCAGCAGTAGCGCTCCAGGGGGACAGGGTTTGTACGAGCAGTACTTC

D gene: NA
clone size: NA
V gene: TRBV5-1
J gene: TRBJ2-3
CDR3 protein: CASSVDSHTDTQYF
CDR3 DNA: TGCGCCAGCAGCGTCGACAGCCACACAGATACGCAGTATTTT

D gene: NA
clone size: few
V gene: TRBV2
J gene: TRBJ1-2
CDR3 protein: CASSEVRVDGYTF
CDR3 DNA: TGTGCCAGCAGTGAGGTCAGGGTGGATGGCTACACCTTC

D gene: NA
clone size: NA
V gene: TRBV7-9
J gene: TRBJ2-3
CDR3 protein: CASSLVGSDTQYF
CDR3 DNA: TGTGCCAGCAGCTTAGTAGGGTCCGATACGCAGTATTTT

D gene: TRBD2
clone size: NA
V gene: TRBV7-2
J gene: TRBJ2-3
CDR3 protein: CASSFYAGTSGTITDTQYF
CDR3 DNA: TGTGCCAGCAGCTTCTACGCCGGGACTAGCGGGACCATCACAGATACGCAGTATTTT

D gene: TRBD2
clone size: NA
V gene: TRBV2
J gene: TRBJ2-5
CDR3 protein: CASNGLAGGPGKTQYF
CDR3 DNA: TGTGCCAGCAATGGACTAGCGGGAGGCCCTGGGAAGACCCAGTACTTC

D gene: TRBD1
clone size: NA
V gene: TRBV7-9
J gene: TRBJ1-5
CDR3 protein: CASSRYQGADQPQHF
CDR3 DNA: TGTGCCAGCAGTCGATACCAGGGGGCGGATCAGCCCCAGCATTTT

D gene: TRBD1
clone size: NA
V gene: TRBV9
J gene: TRBJ1-1
CDR3 protein: CASSRTGFINTEAFF
CDR3 DNA: TGTGCCAGCAGCCGGACAGGGTTTATTAACACTGAAGCTTTCTTT

D gene: TRBD1
clone size: NA
V gene: TRBV7-9
J gene: TRBJ1-5
CDR3 protein: CASSLGRGLGNQPQHF
CDR3 DNA: TGTGCCAGCAGCTTAGGTAGGGGGCTAGGCAATCAGCCCCAGCATTTT

D gene: TRBD2
clone size: NA
V gene: TRBV7-9
J gene: TRBJ2-7
CDR3 protein: CASSLRASGNDEQYF
CDR3 DNA: TGTGCCAGCAGCCTTAGGGCTAGCGGGAACGACGAGCAGTACTTC

D gene: NA
clone size: NA
V gene: TRBV5-1
J gene: TRBJ2-3
CDR3 protein: CASSFTGDTDTQYF
CDR3 DNA: TGCGCCAGCAGCTTTACGGGGGACACAGATACGCAGTATTTT

D gene: NA
clone size: NA
V gene: TRBV27
J gene: TRBJ1-2
CDR3 protein: CASSLVVGGKTRHYGYTF
CDR3 DNA: TGTGCCAGCAGTTTAGTGGTTGGGGGAAAGACCCGACACTATGGCTACACCTTC

D gene: TRBD1
clone size: NA
V gene: TRBV7-3
J gene: TRBJ2-1
CDR3 protein: CASSTTGGSSYNEQFF
CDR3 DNA: TGTGCCAGCAGCACCACAGGGGGGAGCTCCTACAATGAGCAGTTCTTC

D gene: NA
clone size: NA
V gene: TRBV27
J gene: TRBJ1-1
CDR3 protein: CASRTGRTNTEAFF
CDR3 DNA: TGTGCCAGCAGAACCGGACGGACAAACACTGAAGCTTTCTTT

D gene: NA
clone size: NA
V gene: TRBV28
J gene: TRBJ1-1
CDR3 protein: CASSFGGSNTEAFF
CDR3 DNA: TGTGCCAGCAGTTTCGGGGGTTCGAACACTGAAGCTTTCTTT

D gene: TRBD2
clone size: NA
V gene: TRBV9
J gene: TRBJ2-5
CDR3 protein: CASSVEGSGGETQYF
CDR3 DNA: TGTGCCAGCAGCGTAGAGGGTAGCGGGGGAGAGACCCAGTACTTC

D gene: NA
clone size: NA
V gene: TRBV30
J gene: TRBJ2-1
CDR3 protein: CAWSVGGAGHEQFF
CDR3 DNA: TGTGCCTGGAGTGTAGGGGGGGCGGGACATGAGCAGTTCTTC

D gene: TRBD2
clone size: NA
V gene: TRBV5-1
J gene: TRBJ2-7
CDR3 protein: CASSLAGGSYEQYF
CDR3 DNA: TGCGCCAGCAGCCTAGCGGGGGGGTCCTACGAGCAGTACTTC

D gene: NA
clone size: NA
V gene: TRBV18
J gene: TRBJ2-2
CDR3 protein: CASSPPAGVGELFF
CDR3 DNA: TGTGCCAGCTCACCCCCGGCAGGGGTCGGGGAGCTGTTTTTT

D gene: TRBD1
clone size: NA
V gene: TRBV7-8
J gene: TRBJ2-5
CDR3 protein: CASSSRTGTETQYF
CDR3 DNA: TGTGCCAGCAGCTCCCGGACAGGGACGGAGACCCAGTACTTC

D gene: TRBD1
clone size: NA
V gene: TRBV28
J gene: TRBJ2-1
CDR3 protein: CASISQGAYNEQFF
CDR3 DNA: TGTGCCAGCATCTCACAGGGGGCCTACAATGAGCAGTTCTTC

D gene: NA
clone size: once
V gene: TRBV5-1
J gene: TRBJ1-4
CDR3 protein: CASSKAGLDEKLFF
CDR3 DNA: TGCGCCAGCAGCAAGGCAGGGCTTGACGAAAAACTGTTTTTT

D gene: NA
clone size: NA
V gene: TRBV29-1
J gene: TRBJ1-2
CDR3 protein: CSVEDTGSTLARYTF
CDR3 DNA: TGCAGCGTTGAGGACACGGGATCCACCCTCGCGCGTTACACCTTC

D gene: NA
clone size: NA
V gene: TRBV4-2
J gene: TRBJ1-5
CDR3 protein: CASSQDLVRQGGQPQHF
CDR3 DNA: TGTGCCAGCAGCCAAGATCTCGTTCGGCAGGGCGGTCAGCCCCAGCATTTT

D gene: TRBD2
clone size: NA
V gene: TRBV2
J gene: TRBJ2-7
CDR3 protein: CASRLGGNEQYF
CDR3 DNA: TGTGCCAGCAGACTGGGGGGGAACGAGCAGTACTTC

D gene: NA
clone size: NA
V gene: TRBV5-1
J gene: TRBJ1-1
CDR3 protein: CASSSQGGHTEAFF
CDR3 DNA: TGCGCCAGCAGCTCCCAAGGGGGGCACACTGAAGCTTTCTTT

D gene: NA
clone size: NA
V gene: TRBV5-4
J gene: TRBJ1-3
CDR3 protein: CASSWRPAGNTIYF
CDR3 DNA: TGTGCCAGCAGCTGGCGGCCAGCTGGAAACACCATATATTTT

D gene: TRBD2
clone size: NA
V gene: TRBV10-1
J gene: TRBJ2-1
CDR3 protein: CASSISGSNEQFF
CDR3 DNA: TGCGCCAGCAGTATTAGCGGGAGCAATGAGCAGTTCTTC

D gene: TRBD1
clone size: once
V gene: TRBV28
J gene: TRBJ1-4
CDR3 protein: CASSLTGTEQKLFF
CDR3 DNA: TGTGCCAGCAGCCTTACCGGGACAGAACAAAAACTGTTTTTT

D gene: NA
clone size: NA
V gene: TRBV6-5
J gene: TRBJ1-3
CDR3 protein: CATVGVTGNTIYF
CDR3 DNA: TGTGCCACTGTGGGCGTAACTGGAAACACCATATATTTT

D gene: NA
clone size: NA
V gene: TRBV5-1
J gene: TRBJ2-5
CDR3 protein: CASSPGGSSETQYF
CDR3 DNA: TGCGCCAGCAGTCCGGGTGGTTCGTCGGAGACCCAGTACTTC

D gene: TRBD1
clone size: NA
V gene: TRBV9
J gene: TRBJ2-3
CDR3 protein: CASSALGQGAIDTQYF
CDR3 DNA: TGTGCCAGCAGCGCACTGGGACAGGGGGCGATAGATACGCAGTATTTT

D gene: NA
clone size: NA
V gene: TRBV19
J gene: TRBJ2-7
CDR3 protein: CASSPRRVTDEQYF
CDR3 DNA: TGTGCCAGTAGCCCTCGAAGGGTGACCGACGAGCAGTACTTC

D gene: NA
clone size: NA
V gene: TRBV14
J gene: TRBJ1-2
CDR3 protein: CASSQGTWRGARGYGYTF
CDR3 DNA: TGTGCCAGCAGCCAAGGGACCTGGAGAGGGGCGCGAGGCTATGGCTACACCTTC

D gene: NA
clone size: NA
V gene: TRBV7-2
J gene: TRBJ2-2
CDR3 protein: CASRKGRDNTGELFF
CDR3 DNA: TGTGCCAGCAGGAAGGGCAGGGATAACACCGGGGAGCTGTTTTTT

D gene: NA
clone size: NA
V gene: TRBV7-9
J gene: TRBJ2-6
CDR3 protein: CASSLARTNTRANVLTF
CDR3 DNA: TGTGCCAGCAGCTTAGCGCGGACGAACACCCGGGCCAACGTCCTGACTTTC

D gene: NA
clone size: NA
V gene: TRBV4-1
J gene: TRBJ2-5
CDR3 protein: CASSRTQGQETQYF
CDR3 DNA: TGCGCCAGCAGCCGGACTCAGGGGCAAGAGACCCAGTACTTC

D gene: NA
clone size: NA
V gene: TRBV6-6
J gene: TRBJ2-3
CDR3 protein: CASGSTDTQYF
CDR3 DNA: TGTGCCAGCGGTAGCACAGATACGCAGTATTTT

D gene: NA
clone size: NA
V gene: TRBV5-4
J gene: TRBJ2-2
CDR3 protein: CASHLDITGELFF
CDR3 DNA: TGTGCCAGCCACCTGGACATCACCGGGGAGCTGTTTTTT

D gene: NA
clone size: NA
V gene: TRBV5-1
J gene: TRBJ1-3
CDR3 protein: CASSWGPTGNTIYF
CDR3 DNA: TGCGCCAGCAGCTGGGGACCGACTGGAAACACCATATATTTT

D gene: NA
clone size: once
V gene: TRBV6-1
J gene: TRBJ2-7
CDR3 protein: CASTLPGLSYEQYF
CDR3 DNA: TGTGCCAGCACGTTACCAGGGCTCTCCTACGAGCAGTACTTC

D gene: TRBD2
clone size: NA
V gene: TRBV5-4
J gene: TRBJ2-4
CDR3 protein: CASSPLGAGIAKNIQYF
CDR3 DNA: TGTGCCAGCAGCCCCCTTGGAGCGGGAATAGCCAAAAACATTCAGTACTTC

D gene: TRBD2
clone size: NA
V gene: TRBV4-1
J gene: TRBJ2-1
CDR3 protein: CASSQDGLAVLGEQFF
CDR3 DNA: TGCGCCAGCAGCCAAGATGGACTAGCGGTCTTAGGAGAGCAGTTCTTC

D gene: TRBD2
clone size: NA
V gene: TRBV14
J gene: TRBJ2-2
CDR3 protein: CASSPWTSGNTGELFF
CDR3 DNA: TGTGCCAGCAGCCCCTGGACTAGCGGGAACACCGGGGAGCTGTTTTTT

D gene: NA
clone size: few
V gene: TRBV9
J gene: TRBJ2-1
CDR3 protein: CASSVAAEGAEGQFF
CDR3 DNA: TGTGCCAGCAGCGTAGCGGCGGAGGGGGCTGAGGGGCAGTTCTTC

D gene: TRBD1
clone size: NA
V gene: TRBV6-4
J gene: TRBJ2-2
CDR3 protein: CASSEQGALNTGELFF
CDR3 DNA: TGTGCCAGCAGTGAGCAGGGGGCCTTGAACACCGGGGAGCTGTTTTTT

D gene: NA
clone size: NA
V gene: TRBV6-6
J gene: TRBJ2-3
CDR3 protein: CASTPRAGSTDTQYF
CDR3 DNA: TGTGCCAGCACTCCCCGGGCGGGCAGCACAGATACGCAGTATTTT

D gene: NA
clone size: once
V gene: TRBV4-3
J gene: TRBJ1-2
CDR3 protein: CASSGGPRGTYGYTF
CDR3 DNA: TGCGCCAGCAGCGGCGGACCGAGGGGAACTTATGGCTACACCTTC